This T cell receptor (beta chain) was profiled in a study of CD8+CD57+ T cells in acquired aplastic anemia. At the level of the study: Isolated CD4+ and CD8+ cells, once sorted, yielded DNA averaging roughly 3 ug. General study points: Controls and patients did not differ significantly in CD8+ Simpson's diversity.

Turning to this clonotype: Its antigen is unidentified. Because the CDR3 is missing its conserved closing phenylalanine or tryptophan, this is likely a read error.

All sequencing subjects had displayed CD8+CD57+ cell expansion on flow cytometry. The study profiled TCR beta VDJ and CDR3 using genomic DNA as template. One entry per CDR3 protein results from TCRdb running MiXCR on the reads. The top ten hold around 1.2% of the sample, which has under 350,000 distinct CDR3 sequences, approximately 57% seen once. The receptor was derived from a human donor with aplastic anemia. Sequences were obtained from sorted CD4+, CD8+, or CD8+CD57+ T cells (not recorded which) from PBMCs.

Here the CDR3 reads CASSESVGNTEAFL. The DNA of the CDR3 is TGCGCCAGCAGTGAGTCTGTAGGGAACACTGAGGCTTTCTTG. J is TRBJ1-1 and V is TRBV10-1; D remains unclear. CDR3 size: 14 residues. Germline CDR1 is WNHNN and CDR2 is SYGVQD (reference sequence).